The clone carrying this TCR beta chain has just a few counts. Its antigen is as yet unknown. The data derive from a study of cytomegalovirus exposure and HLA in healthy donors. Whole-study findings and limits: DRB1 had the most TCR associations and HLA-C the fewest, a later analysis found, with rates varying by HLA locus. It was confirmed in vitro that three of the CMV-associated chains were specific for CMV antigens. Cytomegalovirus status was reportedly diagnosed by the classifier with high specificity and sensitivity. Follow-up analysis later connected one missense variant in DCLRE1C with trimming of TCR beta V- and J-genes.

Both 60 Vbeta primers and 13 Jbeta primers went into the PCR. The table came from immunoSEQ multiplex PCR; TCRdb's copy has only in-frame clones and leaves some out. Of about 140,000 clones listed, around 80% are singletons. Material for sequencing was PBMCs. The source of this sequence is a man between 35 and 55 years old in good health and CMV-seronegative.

The CDR3 is CASSLARQTSGANVLTF. CDR3 DNA: TGCGCCAGCAGCTTGGCTAGACAGACCTCTGGGGCCAACGTCCTGACTTTC. J is TRBJ2-6 and V is TRBV5-1; D is perhaps TRBD1 (5 bases). The CDR3 runs 17 residues. The V and J ends lost 0 bases and 0 bases respectively, with 10 bases between them. Germline lookup yields CDR1 SGHRS and CDR2 YFSETQ.